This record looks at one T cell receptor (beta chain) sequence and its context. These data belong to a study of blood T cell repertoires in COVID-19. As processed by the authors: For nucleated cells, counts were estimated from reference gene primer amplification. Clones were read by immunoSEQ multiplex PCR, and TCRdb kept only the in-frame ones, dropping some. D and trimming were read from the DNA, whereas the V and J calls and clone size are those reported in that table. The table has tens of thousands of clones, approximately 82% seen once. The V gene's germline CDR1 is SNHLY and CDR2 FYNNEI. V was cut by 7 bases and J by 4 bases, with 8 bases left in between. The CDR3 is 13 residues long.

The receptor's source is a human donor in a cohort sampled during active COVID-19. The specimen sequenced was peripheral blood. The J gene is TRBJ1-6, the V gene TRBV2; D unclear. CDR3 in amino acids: CASMSGYNSPLHF. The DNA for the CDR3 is TGTGCCAGCATGTCGGGGTATAATTCACCCCTCCACTTT.